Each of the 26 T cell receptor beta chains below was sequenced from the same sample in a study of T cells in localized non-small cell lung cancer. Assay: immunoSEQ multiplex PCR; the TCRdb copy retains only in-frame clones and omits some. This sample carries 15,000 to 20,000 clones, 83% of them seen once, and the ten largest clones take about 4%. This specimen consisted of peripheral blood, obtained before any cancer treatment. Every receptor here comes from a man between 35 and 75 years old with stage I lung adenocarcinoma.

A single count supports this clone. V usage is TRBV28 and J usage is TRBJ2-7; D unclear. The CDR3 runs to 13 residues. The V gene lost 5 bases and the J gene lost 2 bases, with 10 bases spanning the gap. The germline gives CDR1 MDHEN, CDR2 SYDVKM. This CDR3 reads CASSHSHPYEQYF. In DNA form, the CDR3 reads TGTGCCAGCAGTCATAGCCACCCCTACGAGCAGTACTTC.

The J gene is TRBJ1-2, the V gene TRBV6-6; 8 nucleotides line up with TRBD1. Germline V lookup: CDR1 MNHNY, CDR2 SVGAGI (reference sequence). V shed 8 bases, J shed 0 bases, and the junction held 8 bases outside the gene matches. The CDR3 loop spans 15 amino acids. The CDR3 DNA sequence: TGTGCCAGCGTAACCCGACAGGGGACTAACTATGGCTACACCTTC. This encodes CASVTRQGTNYGYTF.

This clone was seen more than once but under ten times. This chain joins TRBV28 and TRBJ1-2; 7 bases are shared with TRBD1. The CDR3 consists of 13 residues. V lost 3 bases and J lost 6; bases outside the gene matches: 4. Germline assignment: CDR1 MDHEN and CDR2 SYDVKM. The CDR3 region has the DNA TGTGCCAGCAGTTTTTCACAGGGGAATGGCTACACCTTC. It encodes CASSFSQGNGYTF.

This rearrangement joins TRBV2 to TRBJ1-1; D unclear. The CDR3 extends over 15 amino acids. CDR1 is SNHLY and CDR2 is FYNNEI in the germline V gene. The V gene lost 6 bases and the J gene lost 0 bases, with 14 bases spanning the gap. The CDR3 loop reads CASRSGQLMNTEAFF. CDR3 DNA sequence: TGTGCCAGCAGGTCTGGGCAGCTCATGAACACTGAAGCTTTCTTT.

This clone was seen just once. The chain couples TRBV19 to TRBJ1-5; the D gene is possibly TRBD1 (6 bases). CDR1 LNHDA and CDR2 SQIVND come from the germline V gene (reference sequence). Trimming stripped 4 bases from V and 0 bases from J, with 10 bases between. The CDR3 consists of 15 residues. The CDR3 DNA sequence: TGTGCCAGTAGTACGACAGGTTATAGCAATCAGCCCCAGCATTTT. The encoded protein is CASSTTGYSNQPQHF.

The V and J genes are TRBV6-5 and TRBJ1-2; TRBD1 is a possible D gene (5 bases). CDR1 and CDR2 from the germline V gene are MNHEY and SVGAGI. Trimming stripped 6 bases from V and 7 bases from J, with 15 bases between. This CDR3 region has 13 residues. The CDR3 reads CASSLGGYGGYTF. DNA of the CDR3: TGTGCCAGCAGCCTTGGGGGGTATGGTGGCTACACCTTC.

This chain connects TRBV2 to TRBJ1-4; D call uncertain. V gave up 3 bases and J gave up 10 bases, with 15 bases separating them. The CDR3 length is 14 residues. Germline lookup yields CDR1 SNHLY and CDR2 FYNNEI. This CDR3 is CASSDSTQSGKLFF. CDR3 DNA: TGTGCCAGCAGTGACAGCACACAATCCGGAAAACTGTTTTTT.

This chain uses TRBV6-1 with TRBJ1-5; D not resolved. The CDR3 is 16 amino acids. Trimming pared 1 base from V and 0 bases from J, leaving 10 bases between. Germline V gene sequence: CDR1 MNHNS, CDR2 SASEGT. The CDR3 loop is CASSEEAGLSNQPQHF. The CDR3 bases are TGTGCCAGCAGTGAAGAGGCAGGACTTAGCAATCAGCCCCAGCATTTT.

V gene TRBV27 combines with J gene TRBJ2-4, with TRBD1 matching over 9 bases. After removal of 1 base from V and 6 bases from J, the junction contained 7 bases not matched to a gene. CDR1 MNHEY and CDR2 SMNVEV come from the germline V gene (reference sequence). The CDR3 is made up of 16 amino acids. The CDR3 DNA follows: TGTGCCAGCAGTTTATTTTACAGGGGGCTGGGAAACATTCAGTACTTC. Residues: CASSLFYRGLGNIQYF.

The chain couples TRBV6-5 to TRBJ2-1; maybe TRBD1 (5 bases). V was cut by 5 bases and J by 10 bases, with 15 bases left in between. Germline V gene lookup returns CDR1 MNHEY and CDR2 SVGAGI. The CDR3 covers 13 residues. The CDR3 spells CASSPRSSGEQFF. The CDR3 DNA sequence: TGTGCCAGCAGTCCACGGAGTTCAGGGGAGCAGTTCTTC.

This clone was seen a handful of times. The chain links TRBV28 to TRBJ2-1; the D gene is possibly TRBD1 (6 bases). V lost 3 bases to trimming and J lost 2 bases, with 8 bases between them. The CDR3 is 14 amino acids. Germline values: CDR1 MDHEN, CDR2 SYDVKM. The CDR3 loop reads CASSFTGTYNEQFF. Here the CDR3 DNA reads TGTGCCAGCAGTTTCACAGGGACCTACAATGAGCAGTTCTTC.

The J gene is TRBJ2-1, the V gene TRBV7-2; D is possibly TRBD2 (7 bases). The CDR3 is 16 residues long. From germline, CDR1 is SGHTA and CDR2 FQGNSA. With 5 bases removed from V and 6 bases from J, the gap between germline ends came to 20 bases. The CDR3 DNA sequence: TGTGCCAGCAGCCTAGGGTGGGGGGGCTATTCCAATGAGCAGTTCTTC. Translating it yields CASSLGWGGYSNEQFF.

CDR3 protein: CASSEGPTITYEQYF. In DNA, the CDR3 is TGTGCCAGCAGTGAGGGACCGACTATAACCTACGAGCAGTACTTC. The genes are TRBV6-1 and TRBJ2-7; D possibly uses TRBD1 or TRBD2 (5 bases each). The CDR3 extends over 15 amino acids. V shed 3 bases and J shed 2 bases, with 14 bases lying between them. Germline-derived CDR1 and CDR2 are MNHNS and SASEGT.

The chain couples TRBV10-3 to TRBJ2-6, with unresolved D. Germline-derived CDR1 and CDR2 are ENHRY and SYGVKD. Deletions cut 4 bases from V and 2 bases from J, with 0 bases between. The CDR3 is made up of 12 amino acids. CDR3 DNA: TGTGCCATCAGTGCTGGGGCCAACGTCCTGACTTTC. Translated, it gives CAISAGANVLTF.

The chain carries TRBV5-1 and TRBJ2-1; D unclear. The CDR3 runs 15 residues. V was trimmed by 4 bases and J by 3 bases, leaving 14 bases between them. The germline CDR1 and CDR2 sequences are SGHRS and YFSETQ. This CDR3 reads CASSTDPGLYNEQFF. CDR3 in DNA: TGCGCCAGCAGCACGGACCCGGGTCTCTACAATGAGCAGTTCTTC.

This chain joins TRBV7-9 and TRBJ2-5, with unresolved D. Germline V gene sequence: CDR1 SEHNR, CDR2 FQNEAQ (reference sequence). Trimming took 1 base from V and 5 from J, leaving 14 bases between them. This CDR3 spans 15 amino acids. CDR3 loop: CASSLEARLRETQYF. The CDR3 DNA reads TGTGCCAGCAGCTTAGAGGCCCGACTGCGGGAGACCCAGTACTTC.

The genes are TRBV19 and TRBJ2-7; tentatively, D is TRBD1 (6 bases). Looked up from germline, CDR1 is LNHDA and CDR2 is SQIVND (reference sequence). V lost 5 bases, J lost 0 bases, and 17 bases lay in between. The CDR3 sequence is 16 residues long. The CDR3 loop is CASSSSRDMYSYEQYF. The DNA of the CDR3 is TGTGCCAGTAGTTCATCCAGGGACATGTACTCCTACGAGCAGTACTTC.

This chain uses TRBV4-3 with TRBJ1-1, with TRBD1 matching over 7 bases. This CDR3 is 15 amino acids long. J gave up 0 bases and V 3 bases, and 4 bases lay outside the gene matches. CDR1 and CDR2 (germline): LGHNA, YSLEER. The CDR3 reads CASSHWTGVNTEAFF. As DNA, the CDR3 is TGCGCCAGCAGCCATTGGACAGGAGTGAACACTGAAGCTTTCTTT.

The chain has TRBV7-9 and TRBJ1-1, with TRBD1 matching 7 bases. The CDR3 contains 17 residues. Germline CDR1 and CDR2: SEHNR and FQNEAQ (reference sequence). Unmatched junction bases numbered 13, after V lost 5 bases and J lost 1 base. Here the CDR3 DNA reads TGTGCCAGCAGCGCGTACCTGACAGGGCACTCGAACACTGAAGCTTTCTTT. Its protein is CASSAYLTGHSNTEAFF.

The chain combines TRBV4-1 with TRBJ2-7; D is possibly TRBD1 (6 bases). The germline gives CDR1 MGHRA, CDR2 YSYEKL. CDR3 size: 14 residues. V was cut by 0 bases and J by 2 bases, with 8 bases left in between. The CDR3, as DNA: TGCGCCAGCAGCCAAGAGGACAGCACCTACGAGCAGTACTTC. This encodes CASSQEDSTYEQYF.

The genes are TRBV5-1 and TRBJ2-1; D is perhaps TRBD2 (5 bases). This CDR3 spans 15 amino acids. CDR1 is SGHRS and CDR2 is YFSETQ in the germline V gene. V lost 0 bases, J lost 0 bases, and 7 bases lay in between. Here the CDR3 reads CASSLAGSSYNEQFF. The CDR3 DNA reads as TGCGCCAGCAGCTTGGCGGGAAGCTCCTACAATGAGCAGTTCTTC.

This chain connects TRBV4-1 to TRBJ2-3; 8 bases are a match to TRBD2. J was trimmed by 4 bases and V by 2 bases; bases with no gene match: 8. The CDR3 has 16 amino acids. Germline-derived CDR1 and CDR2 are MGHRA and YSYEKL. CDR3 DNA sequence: TGCGCCAGCAGCCAACCAAGCGGGAGCGGTGCAGATACGCAGTATTTT. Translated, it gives CASSQPSGSGADTQYF.

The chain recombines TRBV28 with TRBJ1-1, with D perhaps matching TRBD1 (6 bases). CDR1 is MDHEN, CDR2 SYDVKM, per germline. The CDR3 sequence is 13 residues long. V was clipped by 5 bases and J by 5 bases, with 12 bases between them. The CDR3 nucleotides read TGTGCCAGCAGTCAGGGGATTGGGACTGAAGCTTTCTTT. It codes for CASSQGIGTEAFF.

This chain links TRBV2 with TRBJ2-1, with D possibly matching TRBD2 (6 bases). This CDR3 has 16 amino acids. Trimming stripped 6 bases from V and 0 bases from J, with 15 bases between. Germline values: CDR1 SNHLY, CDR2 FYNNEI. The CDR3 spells CASSAHSGSSYNEQFF. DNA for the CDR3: TGTGCCAGCAGCGCCCACTCCGGGAGCTCCTACAATGAGCAGTTCTTC.

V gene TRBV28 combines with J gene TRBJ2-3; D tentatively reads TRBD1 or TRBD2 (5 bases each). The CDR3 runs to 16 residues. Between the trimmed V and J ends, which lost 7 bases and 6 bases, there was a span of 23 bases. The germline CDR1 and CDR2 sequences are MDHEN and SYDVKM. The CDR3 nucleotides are TGTGCCAGCAAGGGACCTCCGGGTCTTTATTTTGATACGCAGTATTTT. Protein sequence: CASKGPPGLYFDTQYF.

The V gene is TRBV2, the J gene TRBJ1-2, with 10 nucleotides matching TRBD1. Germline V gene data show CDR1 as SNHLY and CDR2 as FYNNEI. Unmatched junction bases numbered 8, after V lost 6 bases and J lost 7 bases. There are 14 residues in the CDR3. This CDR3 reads CASRGDRGRIGYTF. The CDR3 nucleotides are TGTGCCAGCAGGGGGGACAGGGGAAGGATTGGCTACACCTTC.